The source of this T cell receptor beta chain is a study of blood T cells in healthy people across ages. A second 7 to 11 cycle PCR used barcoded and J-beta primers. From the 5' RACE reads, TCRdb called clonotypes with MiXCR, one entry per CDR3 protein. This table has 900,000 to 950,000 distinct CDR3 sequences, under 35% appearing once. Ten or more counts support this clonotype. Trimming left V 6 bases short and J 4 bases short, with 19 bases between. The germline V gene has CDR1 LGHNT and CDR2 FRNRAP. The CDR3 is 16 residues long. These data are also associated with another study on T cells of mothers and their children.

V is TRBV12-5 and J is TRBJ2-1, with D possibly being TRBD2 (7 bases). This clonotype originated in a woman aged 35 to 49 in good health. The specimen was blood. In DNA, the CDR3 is TGTGCTAGTGGGGGAGAGGGGGGGGCTTCTTACAATGAGCAGTTCTTC. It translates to CASGGEGGASYNEQFF.